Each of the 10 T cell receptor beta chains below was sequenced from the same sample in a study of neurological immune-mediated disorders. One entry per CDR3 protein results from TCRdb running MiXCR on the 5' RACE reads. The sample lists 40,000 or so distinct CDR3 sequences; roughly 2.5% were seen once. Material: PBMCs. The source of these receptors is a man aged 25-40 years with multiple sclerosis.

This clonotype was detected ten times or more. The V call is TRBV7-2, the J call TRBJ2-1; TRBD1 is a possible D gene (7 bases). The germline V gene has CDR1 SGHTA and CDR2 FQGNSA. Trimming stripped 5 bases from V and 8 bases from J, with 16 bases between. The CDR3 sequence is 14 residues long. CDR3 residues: CASSLDGGGDEQFF. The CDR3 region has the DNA TGTGCCAGCAGCCTGGACGGAGGGGGCGATGAGCAGTTCTTC.

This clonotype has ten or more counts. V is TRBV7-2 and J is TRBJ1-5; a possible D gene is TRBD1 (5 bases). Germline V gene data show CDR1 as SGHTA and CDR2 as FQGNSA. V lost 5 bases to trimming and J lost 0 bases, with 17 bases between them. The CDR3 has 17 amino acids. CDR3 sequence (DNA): TGTGCCAGCAGCGACAGACCTCTCGGGCGTAGCAATCAGCCCCAGCATTTT. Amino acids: CASSDRPLGRSNQPQHF.

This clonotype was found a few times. CDR3 bases: TGTGCCAGCAGCCGGACTAGCGAACCCATTGGAGAGACCCAGTACTTC. Translation: CASSRTSEPIGETQYF. This sequence joins TRBV6-6 and TRBJ2-5, with 9 bases fitting TRBD2. Trimming at V came to 6 bases and at J to 4 bases, leaving 12 bases not matched to a gene. Germline CDR1 MNHNY, CDR2 SVGAGI (reference sequence). This CDR3 region has 16 residues.

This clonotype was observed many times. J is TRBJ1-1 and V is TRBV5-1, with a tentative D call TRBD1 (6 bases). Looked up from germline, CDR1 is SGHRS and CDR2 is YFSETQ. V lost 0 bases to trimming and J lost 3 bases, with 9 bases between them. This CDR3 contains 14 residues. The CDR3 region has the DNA TGCGCCAGCAGCTTGGGGGGGGCATACACTGAAGCTTTCTTT. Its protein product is CASSLGGAYTEAFF. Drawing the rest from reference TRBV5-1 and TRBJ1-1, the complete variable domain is KAGVTQTPRYLIKTRGQQVTLSCSPISGHRSVSWYQQTPGQGLQFLFEYFSETQRNKGNFPGRFSGRQFSNSRSEMNVSTLELGDSALYLCASSLGGAYTEAFFGQGTRLTVV.

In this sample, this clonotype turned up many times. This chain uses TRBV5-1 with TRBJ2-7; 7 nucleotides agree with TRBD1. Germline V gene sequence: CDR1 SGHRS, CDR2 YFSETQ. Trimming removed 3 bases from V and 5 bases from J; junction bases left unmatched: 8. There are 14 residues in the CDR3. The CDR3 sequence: CASSWGTELHEQYF. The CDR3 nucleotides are TGCGCCAGCAGCTGGGGGACAGAGCTCCACGAGCAGTACTTC.

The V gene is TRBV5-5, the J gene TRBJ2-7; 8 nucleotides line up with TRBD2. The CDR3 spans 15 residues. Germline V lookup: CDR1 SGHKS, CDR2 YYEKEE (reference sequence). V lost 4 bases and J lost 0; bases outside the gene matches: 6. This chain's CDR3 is CASSPGLVGSYEQYF. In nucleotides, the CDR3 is TGTGCCAGCAGCCCGGGACTAGTGGGCTCCTACGAGCAGTACTTC. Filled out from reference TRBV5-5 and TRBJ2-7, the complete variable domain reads DAGVTQSPTHLIKTRGQQVTLRCSPISGHKSVSWYQQVLGQGPQFIFQYYEKEERGRGNFPDRFSARQFPNYSSELNVNALLLGDSALYLCASSPGLVGSYEQYFGPGTRLTVT.

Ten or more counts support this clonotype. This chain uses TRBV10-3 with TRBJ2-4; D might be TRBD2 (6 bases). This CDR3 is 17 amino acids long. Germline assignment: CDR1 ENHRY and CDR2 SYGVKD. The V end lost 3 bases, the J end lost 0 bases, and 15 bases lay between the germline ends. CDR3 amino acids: CAISEFGGTEAKNIQYF. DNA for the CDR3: TGTGCCATCAGTGAATTCGGAGGGACCGAAGCCAAAAACATTCAGTACTTC.

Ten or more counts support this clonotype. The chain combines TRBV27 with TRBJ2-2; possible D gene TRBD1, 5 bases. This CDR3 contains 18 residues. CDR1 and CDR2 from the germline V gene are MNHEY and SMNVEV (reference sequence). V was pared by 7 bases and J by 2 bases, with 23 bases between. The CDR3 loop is CASTTEKGRVPNTGELFF. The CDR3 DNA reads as TGTGCCAGCACCACTGAGAAGGGGCGCGTCCCAAACACCGGGGAGCTGTTTTTT.

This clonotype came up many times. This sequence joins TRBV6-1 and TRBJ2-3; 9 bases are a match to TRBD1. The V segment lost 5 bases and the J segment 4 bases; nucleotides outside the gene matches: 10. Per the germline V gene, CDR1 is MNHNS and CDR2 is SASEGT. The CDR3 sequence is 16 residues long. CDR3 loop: CASSTPPGQGSDTQYF. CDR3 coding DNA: TGTGCCAGCAGTACTCCACCGGGACAGGGCTCAGATACGCAGTATTTT.

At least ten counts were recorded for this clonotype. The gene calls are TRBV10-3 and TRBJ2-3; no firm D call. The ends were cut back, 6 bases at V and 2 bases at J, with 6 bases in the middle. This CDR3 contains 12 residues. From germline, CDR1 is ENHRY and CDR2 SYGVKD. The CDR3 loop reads CAIRETTDTQYF. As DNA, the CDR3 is TGTGCCATCAGGGAGACCACAGATACGCAGTATTTT.